A selection of T cell receptor beta chains follows, all from one sample in a study of blood T cell repertoires in COVID-19. Data came from immunoSEQ multiplex PCR; TCRdb stores just in-frame clones and leaves some out. The table has hundreds of thousands of clones, 87% seen once. Sequencing was carried out using PBMCs or T cells enriched from blood (not recorded which). The receptors were sampled from a woman aged 18-30 years who had recovered from COVID-19. Each CDR3 is given with its conserved first and last residue. Each record gives: J gene, V gene, clone size, D gene, CDR3 DNA, CDR3 protein. D genes are given only for firm matches. The size of a clone is reported for some rows only, either as once, few or many, or as a class for expanded clones.

TRBJ2-2 | TRBV6-2/TRBV6-3 | . | . | TGTGCCAGCAGTTATGTCAGGTTCACCGGGGAGCTGTTTTTT | CASSYVRFTGELFF
TRBJ2-7 | TRBV27 | . | TRBD2 | TGTGCCAGCAGTTTATTCTCTGGACTAGCGGGAGGTCTGAAGGGCGAGCAGTACTTC | CASSLFSGLAGGLKGEQYF
TRBJ2-4 | TRBV12-3/TRBV12-4 | . | . | TGTGCCAGCAGTTTACTTAACATTCAGTACTTC | CASSLLNIQYF
TRBJ2-5 | TRBV7-2 | once | . | TGTGCCAGCAGCCCCCGGAGGGGTCAAGAGACCCAGTACTTC | CASSPRRGQETQYF
TRBJ1-2 | TRBV6-2/TRBV6-3 | . | . | TGTGCCAGCAGTTACGGGGCAGGGCACGGCTACACCTTC | CASSYGAGHGYTF
TRBJ1-1 | TRBV12-5 | once | . | TGTGCTAGCGCCATCCAGGCGAACACTGAAGCTTTCTTT | CASAIQANTEAFF
TRBJ1-1 | TRBV19 | . | . | TGTGCCAGTAAAGGGCGGGGGTACACTGAAGCTTTCTTT | CASKGRGYTEAFF
TRBJ1-2 | TRBV12-3/TRBV12-4 | . | . | TGTGCCAGCAGTTTAGGGGACAATGACGGCTACACCTTC | CASSLGDNDGYTF
TRBJ1-1 | TRBV5-1 | . | . | TGCGCCAGCAGCTTACCACTAGACGGACGGAACACTGAAGCTTTCTTT | CASSLPLDGRNTEAFF
TRBJ1-1 | TRBV6-5 | . | . | TGTGCCAGCAGTTACTCGATTCAGGGAGGGAACACTGAAGCTTTCTTT | CASSYSIQGGNTEAFF
TRBJ1-2 | TRBV5-1 | . | . | TGCGCCAGCAGCTCCCTCCAGGGTTTTAACTATGGCTACACCTTC | CASSSLQGFNYGYTF
TRBJ1-2 | TRBV5-1 | . | . | TGCGCCAGCAGCCCGGGGGGTTTGTTACGCTATGGCTACACCTTC | CASSPGGLLRYGYTF
TRBJ2-7 | TRBV6-2/TRBV6-3 | . | . | TGTGCCAGCAGCCCCCTAGGGGGAACCCACTCCTACGAGCAGTACTTC | CASSPLGGTHSYEQYF
TRBJ1-2 | TRBV3-1/TRBV3-2 | . | . | TGTGCCAGCAGCTCTGTGGGGAGGGACCAGGACTATGGCTACACCTTC | CASSSVGRDQDYGYTF
TRBJ1-1 | TRBV27 | . | TRBD1 | TGTGCCATCCAACGGACAGGGGGATCTCGGGACACTGAAGCTTTCTTT | CAIQRTGGSRDTEAFF
TRBJ2-5 | TRBV7-9 | . | . | TGTGCCAGCAGCATCCGGGCGGGGGCTCAGGAGACCCAGTACTTC | CASSIRAGAQETQYF
TRBJ1-1 | TRBV11-1 | . | . | TGTGCCAGCAGCTTTCTTTCCCCTGCTGAAGCTTTCTTT | CASSFLSPAEAFF
TRBJ1-4 | TRBV19 | . | . | TGTGCCAGTAGTAGTGCCCGAGCAGAAAAACTGTTTTTT | CASSSARAEKLFF
TRBJ2-1 | TRBV24-1 | . | TRBD2 | TGTGCCACCAGTGATTTAGGTGGTAGCGGGAGTTCGAATGAGCAGTTCTTC | CATSDLGGSGSSNEQFF
TRBJ2-7 | TRBV27 | . | . | TGTGCCAGCAGTTTAATCGGGGACGAGCAGTACTTC | CASSLIGDEQYF
TRBJ1-6 | TRBV30 | . | . | TGTGCCTGGAGTGTAGGCGGGCCCTCCTATAATTCACCCCTCCACTTT | CAWSVGGPSYNSPLHF
TRBJ1-1 | TRBV5-1 | . | . | TGCGCCAGCAGCTTGGTTTTTGGGGGGATGAACACTGAAGCTTTCTTT | CASSLVFGGMNTEAFF
TRBJ2-5 | TRBV15 | . | TRBD1 | TGTGCCACCAGCAGAATACAGGGGGACCTTGGGGAGACCCAGTACTTC | CATSRIQGDLGETQYF
TRBJ2-2 | TRBV24-1 | . | TRBD1 | TGTGCCACCAGTGAACCTCCTCGGACAGGGTCCGGGGAGCTGTTTTTT | CATSEPPRTGSGELFF
TRBJ2-3 | TRBV10-2 | . | TRBD1 | TGCGCCAGCAGATCGGGACAGGGGACTGATACGCAGTATTTT | CASRSGQGTDTQYF
TRBJ1-6 | TRBV7-2 | . | . | TGTGCCAGCAGTTCAGGGGCTCCCTATAATTCACCCCTCCACTTT | CASSSGAPYNSPLHF
TRBJ1-2 | TRBV13 | . | TRBD1 | TGTGCCAGCAGCTCGGACAGGCGGTACGGCTACACCTTC | CASSSDRRYGYTF
TRBJ2-5 | TRBV6-2/TRBV6-3 | . | TRBD1 | TGTGCCAGCAGCATTGGGACAGCCCAAGAGACCCAGTACTTC | CASSIGTAQETQYF
TRBJ1-1 | TRBV9 | . | TRBD1 | TGTGCCAGCAGCGTAGGACAGGGATTAAACACTGAAGCTTTCTTT | CASSVGQGLNTEAFF
TRBJ2-1 | TRBV29-1 | . | TRBD1 | TGCAGCGTCCGCCCTCTCGACAGGGTGAATGAGCAGTTCTTC | CSVRPLDRVNEQFF
TRBJ2-5 | TRBV5-5 | . | . | TGTGCCAGCAGCTTGGCCCCGGGGGTCCAAGAGACCCAGTACTTC | CASSLAPGVQETQYF